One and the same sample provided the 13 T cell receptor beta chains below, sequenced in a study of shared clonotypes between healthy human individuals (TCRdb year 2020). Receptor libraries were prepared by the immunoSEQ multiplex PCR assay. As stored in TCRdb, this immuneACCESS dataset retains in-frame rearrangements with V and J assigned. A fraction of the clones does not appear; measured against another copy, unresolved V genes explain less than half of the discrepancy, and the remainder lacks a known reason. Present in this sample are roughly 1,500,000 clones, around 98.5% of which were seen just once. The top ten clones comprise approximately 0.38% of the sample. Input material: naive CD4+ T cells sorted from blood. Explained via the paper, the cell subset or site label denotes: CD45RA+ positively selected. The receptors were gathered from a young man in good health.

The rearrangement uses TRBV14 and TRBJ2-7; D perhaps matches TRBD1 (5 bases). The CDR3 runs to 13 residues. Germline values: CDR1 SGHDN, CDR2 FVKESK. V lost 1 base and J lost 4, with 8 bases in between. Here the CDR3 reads CASSQVAGYEQYF. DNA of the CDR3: TGTGCCAGCAGCCAAGTGGCAGGGTACGAGCAGTACTTC.

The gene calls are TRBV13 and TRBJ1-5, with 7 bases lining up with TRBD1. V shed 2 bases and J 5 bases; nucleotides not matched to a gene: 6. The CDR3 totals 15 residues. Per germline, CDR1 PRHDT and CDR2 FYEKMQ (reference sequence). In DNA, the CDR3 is TGTGCCAGCAGCTTACGGACAGGACGGGATCAGCCCCAGCATTTT. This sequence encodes CASSLRTGRDQPQHF.

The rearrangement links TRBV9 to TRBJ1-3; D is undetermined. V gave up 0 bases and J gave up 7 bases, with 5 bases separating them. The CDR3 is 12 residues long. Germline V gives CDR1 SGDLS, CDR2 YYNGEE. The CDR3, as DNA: TGTGCCAGCAGCGTAGGGGTGAACACCATATATTTT. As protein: CASSVGVNTIYF.

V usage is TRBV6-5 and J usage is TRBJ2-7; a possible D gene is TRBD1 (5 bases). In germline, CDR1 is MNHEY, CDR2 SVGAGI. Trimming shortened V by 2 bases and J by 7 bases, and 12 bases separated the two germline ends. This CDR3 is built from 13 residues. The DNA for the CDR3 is TGTGCCAGCAGTTACCAGGGCAGCCAGGAGCAGTACTTC. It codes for CASSYQGSQEQYF.

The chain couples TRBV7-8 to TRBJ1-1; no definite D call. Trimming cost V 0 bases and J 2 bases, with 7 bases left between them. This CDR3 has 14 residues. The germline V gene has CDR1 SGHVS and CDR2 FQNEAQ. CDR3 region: CASSLAWSNTEAFF. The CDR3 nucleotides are TGTGCCAGCAGCTTAGCCTGGAGTAACACTGAAGCTTTCTTT.

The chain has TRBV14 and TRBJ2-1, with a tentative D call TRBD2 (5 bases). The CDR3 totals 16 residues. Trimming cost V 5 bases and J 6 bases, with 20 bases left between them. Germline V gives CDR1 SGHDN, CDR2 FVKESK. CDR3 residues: CASSWSRGSGFNEQFF. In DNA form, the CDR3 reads TGTGCCAGCAGCTGGTCGAGAGGGAGCGGTTTCAATGAGCAGTTCTTC.

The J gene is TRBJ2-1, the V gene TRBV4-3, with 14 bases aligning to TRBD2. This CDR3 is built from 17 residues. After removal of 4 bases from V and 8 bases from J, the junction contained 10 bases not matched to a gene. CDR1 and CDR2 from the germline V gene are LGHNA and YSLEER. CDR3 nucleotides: TGCGCCAGCAGCCTGGGGACTAGCGGGAGTGGGAGGGATGAGCAGTTCTTC. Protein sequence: CASSLGTSGSGRDEQFF.

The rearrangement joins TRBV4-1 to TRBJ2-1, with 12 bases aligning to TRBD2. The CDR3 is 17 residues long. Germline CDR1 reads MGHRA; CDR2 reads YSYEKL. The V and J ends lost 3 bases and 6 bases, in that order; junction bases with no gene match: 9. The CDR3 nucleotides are TGCGCCAGCAGCCACCCTAGCGGGAGGGCCATATCCAATGAGCAGTTCTTC. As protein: CASSHPSGRAISNEQFF.

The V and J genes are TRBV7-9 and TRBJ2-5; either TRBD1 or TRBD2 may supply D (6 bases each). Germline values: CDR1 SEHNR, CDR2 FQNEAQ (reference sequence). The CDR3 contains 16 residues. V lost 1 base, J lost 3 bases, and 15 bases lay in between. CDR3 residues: CASSLGRGAGEETQYF. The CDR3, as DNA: TGTGCCAGCAGCTTAGGTCGCGGGGCAGGGGAAGAGACCCAGTACTTC.

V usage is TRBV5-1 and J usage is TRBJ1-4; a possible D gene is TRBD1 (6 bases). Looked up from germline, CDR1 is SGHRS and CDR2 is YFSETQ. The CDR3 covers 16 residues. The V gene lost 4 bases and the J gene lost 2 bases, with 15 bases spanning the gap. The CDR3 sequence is CASSPPGVPTNEKLFF. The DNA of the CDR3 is TGCGCCAGCAGCCCTCCAGGGGTCCCCACTAATGAAAAACTGTTTTTT. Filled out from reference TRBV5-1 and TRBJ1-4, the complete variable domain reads KAGVTQTPRYLIKTRGQQVTLSCSPISGHRSVSWYQQTPGQGLQFLFEYFSETQRNKGNFPGRFSGRQFSNSRSEMNVSTLELGDSALYLCASSPPGVPTNEKLFFGSGTQLSVL.

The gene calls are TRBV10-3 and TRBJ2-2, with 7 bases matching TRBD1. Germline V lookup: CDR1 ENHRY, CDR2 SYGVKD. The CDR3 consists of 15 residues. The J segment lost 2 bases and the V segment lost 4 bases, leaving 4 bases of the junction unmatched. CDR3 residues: CAISGRDRNTGELFF. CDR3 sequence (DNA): TGTGCCATCAGTGGTAGGGACAGAAACACCGGGGAGCTGTTTTTT.

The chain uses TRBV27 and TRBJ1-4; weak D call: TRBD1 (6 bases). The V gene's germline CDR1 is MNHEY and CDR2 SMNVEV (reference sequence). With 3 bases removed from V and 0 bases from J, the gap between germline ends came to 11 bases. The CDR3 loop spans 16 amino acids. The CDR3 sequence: CASSLGRGATNEKLFF. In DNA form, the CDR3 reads TGTGCCAGCAGTTTGGGGAGGGGGGCAACTAATGAAAAACTGTTTTTT. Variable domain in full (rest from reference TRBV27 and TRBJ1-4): EAQVTQNPRYLITVTGKKLTVTCSQNMNHEYMSWYRQDPGLGLRQIYYSMNVEVTDKGDVPEGYKVSRKEKRNFPLILESPSPNQTSLYFCASSLGRGATNEKLFFGSGTQLSVL.

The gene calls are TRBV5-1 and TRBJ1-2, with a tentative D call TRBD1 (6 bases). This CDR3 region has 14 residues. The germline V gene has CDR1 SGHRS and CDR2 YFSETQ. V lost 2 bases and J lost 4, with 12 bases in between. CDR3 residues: CASSLSRGGYGYTF. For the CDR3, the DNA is TGCGCCAGCAGCTTATCCAGGGGTGGCTATGGCTACACCTTC.